This T cell receptor (beta chain) was captured by sequencing in a study of spatial heterogeneity in lung cancer. Study at large: Detection consistently yielded more beta chains than alpha chains. A unique TCR and UMI combination showed up more than ten times in raw reads, on average.

As for time point: sample taken at primary tumor resection. Unsorted samples of tumor, nontumor lung or frozen PBMC had their whole RNA sequenced. The donors, 70 to 80 patients with untreated early-stage non-small cell lung cancer, provided the samples. Using its own MiXCR run on the 5' RACE reads, TCRdb lists one record per CDR3 protein. The table lists about 23,000 distinct CDR3 sequences, 3% to 4% of them singletons. Study-wide points: Ubiquitous, expanded tumor-derived TCRs were more frequently observed in blood at resection than at follow-up.

The CDR3 consists of 15 residues. Germline trimming cut 5 bases from V and 4 bases from J; bases unmatched to any gene: 6. This clonotype has a count of ten or more. As yet, its antigen is unknown. The origin of this receptor is a female donor with early-stage non-small cell lung cancer. Sequenced here: PBMCs, sampled at surgery. The chain employs TRBV12-3 or TRBV12-4 and TRBJ2-5; 11 nucleotides match TRBD2. The CDR3 DNA follows: TGTGCCAGCAGTACGAGACTAGCGGGAACAGAGACCCAGTACTTC. Its protein product is CASSTRLAGTETQYF.